This TCR beta chain was identified during a study of shared T cell receptors in the human thymus. Using immunoSEQ multiplex PCR, the repertoire was profiled, and TCRdb retains in-frame clones only, with some absent. The data hold roughly 550,000 clones, with approximately 80% observed a single time. CDR3 length: 12 residues. Germline values: CDR1 SGHNT, CDR2 YENEEA. The V gene lost 5 bases and the J gene lost 2 bases, with 7 bases spanning the gap. These data were also filed under a second study, of human thymus T cells. As that study records: Corrective heart surgery yielded the resections from which the thymus tissue came.

The rearrangement links TRBV11-3 to TRBJ2-7; D unresolved. This clonotype originated in a boy in the first two years of life with a congenital heart defect. Sequencing was done on a sample of thymocytes. The CDR3 DNA follows: TGTGCCAGCAGCCCTGGAGCCTACGAGCAGTACTTC. It is translated as CASSPGAYEQYF.